This record looks at one T cell receptor beta chain sequence and its context. Its antigen is still unknown. Some clones are missing from TCRdb's copy, which holds only in-frame ones; the method was immunoSEQ multiplex PCR. The data show fewer than 500,000 clones, around 90% seen once. This CDR3 has 14 amino acids. Trimming stripped 7 bases from V and 5 bases from J, with 15 bases between. Germline loops: CDR1 MNHEY, CDR2 SVGEGT. Treatment in this sample: about 20 received Ad26.COV2.S at low or high dose, single or two shots; about 5 received placebo; per-sample allocation not given. Specimen acquisition occurred on day 63 following the initial vaccine or placebo injection. The sample came from a Boston adult aged 18-55 years. Expressing Wuhan-strain SARS-CoV-2 spike, an Ad26 vector served as the vaccine. The data originate from a study of Ad26.COV2.S vaccination and SARS-CoV-2 variants. Study as a whole: Donor had been placed in the Ad26.COV2.S arm of the COV1001 trial. Findings and caveats of the study: TCR breadth and depth analyses may have underestimated total T cell responses.

The TCR was taken from a person between 18 and 65 years old who received the Ad26.COV2.S COVID-19 vaccine or a placebo. The J gene is TRBJ1-5, the V gene TRBV6-2 or TRBV6-3; weak D call: TRBD1 (5 bases). The sequencing used peripheral blood, collected in a trial of Ad26.COV2.S vaccine versus placebo. The CDR3 loop reads CASTPGRTHQPQHF. The CDR3 region has the DNA TGTGCCAGCACCCCGGGACGAACCCATCAGCCCCAGCATTTT.